The present entry profiles one TCR beta chain with its context. Its antigen is not known. Time point: persistent/refractory GD, antithyroid drugs over 5 years with positive TRAb. Isolated PBMC RNA provided the starting material for the TCR library. This sample is part of a study of regulatory T cells in long-lasting Graves disease. Overall study findings and caveats: Accuracy may have been reduced by the small sample size.

Building of the TCR beta libraries involved iRepertoire HTBI primers and Arm-PCR of CDR3 regions. Each CDR3 protein is one row after TCRdb ran MiXCR on the multiplex PCR reads. The profile shows about 470,000 distinct CDR3 sequences, less than 25% of them singletons. Trimming at V came to 1 base and at J to 5 bases, leaving 2 bases not matched to a gene. The CDR3 is made up of 14 amino acids. The germline V gene encodes CDR1 SQVTM and CDR2 ANQGSEA. V is TRBV29-1 and J is TRBJ2-7; 13 bases map to TRBD2. The specimen was peripheral blood mononuclear cells (PBMCs), collected when the disease was refractory, from a patient treated with antithyroid drugs. This sequence originates from a female donor with Graves disease. CDR3 in DNA: TGCAGCGTTGAAGGGACTAGCGGGAGCGACGAGCAGTACTTC. Amino acids: CSVEGTSGSDEQYF.